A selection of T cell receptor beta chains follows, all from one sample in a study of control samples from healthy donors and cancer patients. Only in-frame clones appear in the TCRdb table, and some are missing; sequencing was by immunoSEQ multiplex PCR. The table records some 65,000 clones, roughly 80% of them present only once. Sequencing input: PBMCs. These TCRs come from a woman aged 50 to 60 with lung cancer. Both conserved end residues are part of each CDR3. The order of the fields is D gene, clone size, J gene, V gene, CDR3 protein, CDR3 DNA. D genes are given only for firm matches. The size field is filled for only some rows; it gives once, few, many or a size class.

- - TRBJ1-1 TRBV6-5 CASSRQRGAEAFF TGTGCCAGCAGCCGACAAAGGGGCGCTGAAGCTTTCTTT
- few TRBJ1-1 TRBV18 CASSPPGTRATEAFF TGTGCCAGCTCACCACCGGGTACGAGGGCCACTGAAGCTTTCTTT
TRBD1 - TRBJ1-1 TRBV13 CASSPDLGDSSGTEAFF TGTGCCAGCAGCCCAGACCTGGGGGACAGCTCGGGGACTGAAGCTTTCTTT
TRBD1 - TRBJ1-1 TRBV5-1 CASSLGQGGTEAFF TGCGCCAGCAGCTTGGGGCAGGGGGGCACTGAAGCTTTCTTT
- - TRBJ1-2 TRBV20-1 CSASAQGLNGYTF TGCAGTGCTAGTGCACAGGGCCTAAATGGCTACACCTTC
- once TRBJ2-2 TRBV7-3 CASSSPTGELFF TGTGCCAGCAGCAGCCCCACCGGGGAGCTGTTTTTT
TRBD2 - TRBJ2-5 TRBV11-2 CASSLGTSGGQGETQYF TGTGCCAGCAGCTTGGGAACTAGCGGGGGGCAGGGAGAGACCCAGTACTTC
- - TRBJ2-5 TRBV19 CASSIERQETQYF TGTGCCAGTAGTATAGAAAGGCAAGAGACCCAGTACTTC
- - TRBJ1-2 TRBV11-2 CASSLGEYYGYTF TGTGCCAGCAGCTTAGGGGAGTACTATGGCTACACCTTC
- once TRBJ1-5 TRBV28 CAGSLKGQYSNQPQHF TGTGCCGGCAGTTTAAAGGGACAATATAGCAATCAGCCCCAGCATTTT
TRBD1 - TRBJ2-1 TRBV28 CASSLYLDRELTYNEQFF TGTGCCAGCAGTTTATATCTTGACAGGGAGCTAACCTACAATGAGCAGTTCTTC
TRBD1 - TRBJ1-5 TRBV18 CASSLGTGNQPQHF TGTGCCAGCTCACTCGGGACAGGGAATCAGCCCCAGCATTTT
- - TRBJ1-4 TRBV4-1 CASSPRDGNEKLFF TGCGCCAGCAGCCCACGGGACGGGAATGAAAAACTGTTTTTT
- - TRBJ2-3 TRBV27 CASSFYRLADTQYF TGTGCCAGCAGTTTTTACAGGCTTGCAGATACGCAGTATTTT
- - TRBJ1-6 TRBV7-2 CASSSGNFYNSPLHF TGTGCCAGCAGCTCGGGTAATTTCTATAATTCACCCCTCCACTTT
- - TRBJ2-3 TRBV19 CASSIRLTDTQYF TGTGCCAGTAGTATAAGGCTCACAGATACGCAGTATTTT
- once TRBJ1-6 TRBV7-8 CASSFASPGNNSPLHF TGTGCCAGCAGCTTTGCCTCCCCAGGGAACAATTCACCCCTCCACTTT
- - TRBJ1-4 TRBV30 CAWSTQKGPYATNEKLFF TGTGCCTGGAGTACGCAGAAAGGACCCTATGCAACTAATGAAAAACTGTTTTTT
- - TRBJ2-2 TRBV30 CAWSSDFTTGELFF TGTGCCTGGTCGTCAGACTTTACCACCGGGGAGCTGTTTTTT
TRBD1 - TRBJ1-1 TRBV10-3 CAISERTGSKGAEAFF TGTGCCATCAGTGAGAGGACAGGGAGTAAAGGCGCTGAAGCTTTCTTT
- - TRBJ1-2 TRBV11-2 CASSRETYGYTF TGTGCCAGCAGCAGGGAGACCTATGGCTACACCTTC
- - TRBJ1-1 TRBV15 CATSRDQGFNTEAFF TGTGCCACCAGCAGAGATCAAGGGTTCAACACTGAAGCTTTCTTT
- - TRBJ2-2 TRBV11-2 CASSPDRNTGELFF TGTGCCAGCAGCCCGGACAGGAACACCGGGGAGCTGTTTTTT
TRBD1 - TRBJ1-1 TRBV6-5 CASQPGQGSNTEAFF TGTGCCAGCCAACCGGGACAGGGATCGAACACTGAAGCTTTCTTT
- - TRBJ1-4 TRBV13 CASREIRGEKLFF TGTGCCAGCAGAGAGATTCGTGGGGAAAAACTGTTTTTT
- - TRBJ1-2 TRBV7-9 CASSSRGGWDYGYTF TGTGCCAGCAGCTCGAGAGGGGGTTGGGACTATGGCTACACCTTC
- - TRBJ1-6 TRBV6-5 CASSYGPPYNSPLHF TGTGCCAGCAGTTACGGTCCTCCCTATAATTCACCCCTCCACTTT
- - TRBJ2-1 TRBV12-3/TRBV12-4 CASSSNRAWQFF TGTGCCAGCAGCTCTAACAGAGCGTGGCAGTTCTTC
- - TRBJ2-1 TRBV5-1 CASSYREPSYNEQFF TGCGCCAGCAGTTACAGGGAACCCTCCTACAATGAGCAGTTCTTC
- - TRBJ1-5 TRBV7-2 CASSLAPCNQPQHF TGTGCCAGCAGCTTAGCGCCCTGTAATCAGCCCCAGCATTTT
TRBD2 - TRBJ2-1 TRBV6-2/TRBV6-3 CASSWASGYNEQFF TGTGCCAGCAGTTGGGCTAGCGGTTACAATGAGCAGTTCTTC
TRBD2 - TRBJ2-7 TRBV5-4 CASSLGQRGGSYEQYF TGTGCCAGCAGCTTGGGCCAGCGGGGAGGCTCCTACGAGCAGTACTTC
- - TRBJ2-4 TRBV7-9 CASSLGRGEIQYF TGTGCCAGCAGCTTAGGGAGGGGAGAGATTCAGTACTTC
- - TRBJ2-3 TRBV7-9 CASSTKDTQYF TGTGCCAGCAGCACCAAAGATACGCAGTATTTT
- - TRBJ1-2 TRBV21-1 CASSLPSGQGADGYTF TGTGCCAGCAGCCTCCCCTCGGGACAGGGGGCAGATGGCTACACCTTC
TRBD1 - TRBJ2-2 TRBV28 CASSFSRGTGELFF TGTGCCAGCAGTTTCTCCAGGGGGACCGGGGAGCTGTTTTTT
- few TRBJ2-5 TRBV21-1 CASSKGANSGGDQETQYF TGTGCCAGCAGCAAAGGAGCCAATAGCGGGGGGGACCAAGAGACCCAGTACTTC
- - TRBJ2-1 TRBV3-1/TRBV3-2 CASSQDYGAGFANEQFF TGTGCCAGCAGCCAAGATTACGGGGCTGGTTTTGCCAATGAGCAGTTCTTC
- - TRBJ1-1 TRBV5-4 CASSSGPAAFF TGTGCCAGCAGCTCCGGTCCAGCGGCTTTCTTT
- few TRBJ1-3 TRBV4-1 CASSRDLGNTIYF TGCGCCAGCAGCAGGGACTTAGGAAACACCATATATTTT
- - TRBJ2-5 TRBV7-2 CASSLPGTDQETQYF TGTGCCAGCAGCTTACCCGGGACGGACCAAGAGACCCAGTACTTC
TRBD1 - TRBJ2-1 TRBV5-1 CASSNRGDEQFF TGCGCCAGCAGCAACAGGGGCGATGAGCAGTTCTTC
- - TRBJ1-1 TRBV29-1 CSVDGVTEAFF TGCAGCGTTGATGGGGTCACTGAAGCTTTCTTT
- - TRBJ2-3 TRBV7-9 CASSLVQGRDTQYF TGTGCCAGCAGCTTAGTACAGGGCCGGGATACGCAGTATTTT
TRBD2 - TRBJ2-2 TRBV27 CASSPRGSGGNTGELFF TGTGCCAGCAGTCCCCGGGGGAGCGGGGGGAACACCGGGGAGCTGTTTTTT
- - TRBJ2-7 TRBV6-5 CASSPLRTSYEQYF TGTGCCAGCAGTCCTCTACGGACCTCCTACGAGCAGTACTTC
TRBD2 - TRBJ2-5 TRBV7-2 CASSYNLGGGEETQYF TGTGCCAGCAGCTATAACCTCGGCGGGGGGGAAGAGACCCAGTACTTC
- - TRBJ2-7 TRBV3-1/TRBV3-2 CASSPRTVFYEQYF TGTGCCAGCAGCCCCCGGACCGTATTCTACGAGCAGTACTTC
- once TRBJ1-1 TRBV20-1 CSGIKNTEAFF TGCAGTGGGATTAAGAACACTGAAGCTTTCTTT
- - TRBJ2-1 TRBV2 CASKATGGAEQFF TGTGCCAGCAAGGCTACTGGGGGCGCTGAGCAGTTCTTC
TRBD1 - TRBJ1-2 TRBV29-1 CSVLEQGEDGYTF TGCAGCGTTCTGGAACAGGGGGAAGATGGCTACACCTTC
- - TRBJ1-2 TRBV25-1 CASSAGTQRLSNYGYTF TGTGCCAGCAGTGCCGGGACACAAAGGCTTTCTAACTATGGCTACACCTTC
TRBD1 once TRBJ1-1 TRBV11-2 CASSLYRGTEAFF TGTGCCAGCAGCTTATACAGGGGCACTGAAGCTTTCTTT
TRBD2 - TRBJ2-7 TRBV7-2 CASSSRRAGGSSYEQYF TGTGCCAGCAGCTCTCGGAGGGCGGGGGGGAGCTCCTACGAGCAGTACTTC
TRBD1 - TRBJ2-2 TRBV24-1 CATSDPGGTGELFF TGTGCCACCAGTGATCCAGGGGGCACCGGGGAGCTGTTTTTT
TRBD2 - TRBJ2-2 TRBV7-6 CASSTTSGGGGELFF TGTGCCAGCAGCACTACTAGCGGGGGCGGCGGGGAGCTGTTTTTT
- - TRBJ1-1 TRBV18 CASSRESNLNTEAFF TGTGCCAGCTCAAGGGAATCGAACTTGAACACTGAAGCTTTCTTT